This T cell receptor (beta chain) comes out of a study of blood T cell repertoires in COVID-19. Study details: Some COVID-19 samples were acute and others convalescent; all came from the United States, Italy and Spain. From T cells, B-cell-depleted T cells, or PBMCs came the material, which was cDNA or gDNA.

Germline CDR1 KGHSH, CDR2 LQKENI. Germline trimming cut 6 bases from V and 2 bases from J; bases unmatched to any gene: 2. There are 13 residues in the CDR3. In the study's own analysis: Using reference gene primer amplification, nucleated cell counts were estimated. The repertoire was sequenced with immunoSEQ multiplex PCR; TCRdb's copy has only in-frame clones and lacks some. D and trimming were read from the DNA, whereas the V and J calls and clone size are those reported in that table. The sample holds around 240,000 clones, just under 85% seen once. The chain combines TRBV18 with TRBJ2-5, with 8 bases identical to TRBD2. The specimen was peripheral blood. This clonotype was obtained from a woman of 80 years or more with acute or convalescent COVID-19. The chain's CDR3 is CASSERGQETQYF. The DNA for the CDR3 is TGTGCCAGCTCGGAGCGGGGGCAAGAGACCCAGTACTTC.